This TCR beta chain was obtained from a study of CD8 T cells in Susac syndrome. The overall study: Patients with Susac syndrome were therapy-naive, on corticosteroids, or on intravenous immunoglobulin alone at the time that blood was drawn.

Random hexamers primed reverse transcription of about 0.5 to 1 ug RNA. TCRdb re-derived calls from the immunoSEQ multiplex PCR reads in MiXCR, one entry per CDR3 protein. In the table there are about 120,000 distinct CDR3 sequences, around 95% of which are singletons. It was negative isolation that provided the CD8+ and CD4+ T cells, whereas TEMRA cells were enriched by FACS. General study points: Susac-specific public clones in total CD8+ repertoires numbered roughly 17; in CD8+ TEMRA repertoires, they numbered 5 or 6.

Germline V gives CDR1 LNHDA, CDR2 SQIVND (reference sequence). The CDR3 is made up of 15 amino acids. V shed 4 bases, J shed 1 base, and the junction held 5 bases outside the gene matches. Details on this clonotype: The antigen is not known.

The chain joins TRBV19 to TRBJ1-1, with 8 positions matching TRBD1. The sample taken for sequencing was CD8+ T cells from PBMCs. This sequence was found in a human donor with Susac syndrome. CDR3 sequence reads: CASSTRTGWNTEAFF. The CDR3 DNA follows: TGTGCCAGTAGTACAAGGACAGGGTGGAACACTGAAGCTTTCTTT.